This is a list of T cell receptor beta chains from one sample in a study of patients and donors after allogeneic stem cell transplantation. Each CDR3 protein is one row after TCRdb ran MiXCR on the RT-PCR reads. The data contain approximately 430,000 distinct CDR3 sequences, 16% of them singletons. The sequenced sample consisted of blood, either unsorted or a sorted T cell fraction (not recorded which). The receptors originated from a human donor who was either an allogeneic HSCT recipient or a stem cell or donor lymphocyte infusion donor (not recorded which). It is not recorded whose cells these are; they may come from a transplant donor. The CDR3 runs from the conserved cysteine through the conserved F or W.

CDR3 protein,J gene,V gene
CASSPLLRGAYTEAFF,TRBJ1-1,TRBV6-1
CASSLHGTGGLGEQFF,TRBJ2-1,TRBV5-1
CASSAGTSGILRQFF,TRBJ2-1,TRBV2
CASSLERGSYEQYF,TRBJ2-7,TRBV5-1
CASSLSVEQLAETQYF,TRBJ2-5,TRBV13
CAWRGNREDAKNIQYF,TRBJ2-4,TRBV30
CASSLGGTSGFYNEQFF,TRBJ2-1,TRBV5-1
CASSQGGAINEQFF,TRBJ2-1,TRBV4-2
CASSPYRVSEKLFF,TRBJ1-4,TRBV7-9
CASSTNRDTHEQYF,TRBJ2-7,TRBV19
CSAPTTSGTSTDTQYF,TRBJ2-3,TRBV20-1
CSARGSGARLNTEAFF,TRBJ1-1,TRBV20-1
CASSRGLAGAKGEQYF,TRBJ2-7,TRBV7-9
CASSYSGAGANVLTF,TRBJ2-6,TRBV6-2/TRBV6-3
CASSLVGTSTDTQYF,TRBJ2-3,TRBV5-6
CASSSLIGQYNEQFF,TRBJ2-1,TRBV18
CAIRIGWRVTDTQYF,TRBJ2-3,TRBV10-3
CASSVLAGETINEQFF,TRBJ2-1,TRBV7-2
CASSLALGTSGANVLTF,TRBJ2-6,TRBV5-1
CATSDSWTSCEQFF,TRBJ2-1,TRBV24-1